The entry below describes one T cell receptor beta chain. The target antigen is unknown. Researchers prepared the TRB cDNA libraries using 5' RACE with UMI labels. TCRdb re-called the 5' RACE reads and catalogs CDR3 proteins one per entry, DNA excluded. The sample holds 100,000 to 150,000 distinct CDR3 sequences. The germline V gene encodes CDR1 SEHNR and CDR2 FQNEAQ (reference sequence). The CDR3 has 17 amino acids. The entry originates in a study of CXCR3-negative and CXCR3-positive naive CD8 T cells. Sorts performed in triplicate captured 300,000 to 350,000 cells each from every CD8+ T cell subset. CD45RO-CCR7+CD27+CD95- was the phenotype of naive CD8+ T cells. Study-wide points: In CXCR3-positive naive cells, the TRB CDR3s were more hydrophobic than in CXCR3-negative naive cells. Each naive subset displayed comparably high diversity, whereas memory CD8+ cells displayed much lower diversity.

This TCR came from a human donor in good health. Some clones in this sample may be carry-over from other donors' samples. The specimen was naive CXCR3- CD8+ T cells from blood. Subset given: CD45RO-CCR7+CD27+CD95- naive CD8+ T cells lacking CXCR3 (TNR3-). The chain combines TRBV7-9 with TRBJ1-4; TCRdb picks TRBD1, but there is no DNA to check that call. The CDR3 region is CASSFFPPTVANEKLFF.